This T cell receptor (beta chain) was documented in a study of T cell repertoires in cytomegalovirus infection. Study in general: It can be stated that public TCR beta signatures indicated CMV infection as well as a matching HLA type.

Each CDR3 protein is one row after TCRdb ran MiXCR on the reads. The data contain tens of thousands of distinct CDR3 sequences, 45% to 50% of them seen just once; the ten biggest clones take up approximately 93%. Whole-study findings and limits: Using cumulative public TCR beta family frequency, the authors identified those who carried CMV together with the relevant HLA. Across the ex vivo response, the dominant clonotypes were HLA-C-restricted CMV-specific TCR beta clonotypes.

With respect to this clonotype: Its antigen is not identified.

Germline CDR1 SGHAT, CDR2 FQNNGV. The CDR3 totals 16 residues. V lost 1 base to trimming and J lost 3 bases, with 16 bases between them. Sample: CD8+ T cells from cultured PBMCs, taken from culture after CMV antigen stimulation. This TCR was recovered from a human donor in good health (CMV status not recorded). Some clones in this sample may be carry-over from other donors' samples. The chain uses TRBV11-2 and TRBJ2-7, with D perhaps given as TRBD1 or TRBD2 (5 bases each). This chain's CDR3 is CASSLGAGMGVYEQYF. The DNA for the CDR3 is TGTGCCAGCAGCTTAGGTGCTGGGATGGGGGTCTACGAGCAGTACTTC.